The 20 T cell receptor beta chains listed next were all sequenced from one sample in a study of blood T cell repertoires in COVID-19. Here immunoSEQ multiplex PCR was the method, and the copy in TCRdb shows in-frame clones only, minus some. Among a few hundred thousand clones, 90% were seen once, and the ten largest hold under 7%. Material: peripheral blood. The receptors were gathered from a woman aged 25 to 39 with COVID-19, enrolled during active disease.

This clone was observed a few times. The rearrangement joins TRBV6-1 to TRBJ2-7; the match to TRBD2 covers 14 bases. CDR1 and CDR2 from the germline V gene are MNHNS and SASEGT. With V trimmed by 1 base and J by 0 bases, 2 bases remained unmatched. The CDR3 runs to 17 residues. The CDR3 reads CASSEGTSGRSSYEQYF. CDR3 bases: TGTGCCAGCAGTGAAGGGACTAGCGGGAGGAGCTCCTACGAGCAGTACTTC.

The rearrangement links TRBV7-5 to TRBJ2-1; TRBD2 reflects the table's D call only, with no check against the DNA. TRBV7-5 is noted as a pseudogene. CDR3 length: 14 amino acids. This CDR3 reads CVRSSGGSYNEQFF. In DNA form, the CDR3 reads TGTGTCAGAAGCTCGGGAGGCTCCTACAATGAGCAGTTCTTC.

This chain joins TRBV18 and TRBJ2-2; TRBD1 matches at 9 bases. The trim removed 2 bases at V and 1 base at J, leaving 5 bases unmatched. From germline, CDR1 is KGHSH and CDR2 LQKENI. The CDR3 spans 17 residues. The CDR3 loop is CASSPNRGQGNTGELFF. CDR3 nucleotides: TGTGCCAGCTCACCAAACCGGGGACAGGGGAACACCGGGGAGCTGTTTTTT.

The V gene is TRBV24-1, the J gene TRBJ2-1; 10 bases align to TRBD2. This CDR3 has 15 residues. J gave up 2 bases and V 9 bases, and 6 bases lay outside the gene matches. The germline V gene has CDR1 KGHDR and CDR2 SFDVKD. The CDR3 nucleotides read TGTGCCACCGAATTAGCGGGAGGAACCTACAATGAGCAGTTCTTC. It yields the protein CATELAGGTYNEQFF.

This clone was observed a single time. The chain links TRBV5-6 to TRBJ1-1, with 7 nucleotides matching TRBD1. CDR1 is SGHDT, CDR2 YYEEEE, per germline. This CDR3 is 16 amino acids long. V lost 2 bases and J lost 0; bases outside the gene matches: 7. CDR3 DNA: TGTGCCAGCAGCTTTTGGACAGGACTAATGAACACTGAAGCTTTCTTT. Translation: CASSFWTGLMNTEAFF.

This clone was recorded a few times. The chain couples TRBV3-1 (or the pseudogene TRBV3-2) to TRBJ2-6; D is possibly TRBD1 (6 bases). Trimming shortened V by 4 bases and J by 1 base, and 8 bases separated the two germline ends. CDR1 is LGHDT and CDR2 is YNNKEL in the germline V gene (reference sequence). This CDR3 contains 15 residues. The CDR3 sequence: CASSRTDSGANVLTF. CDR3 coding DNA: TGTGCCAGCAGCCGGACAGATTCTGGGGCCAACGTCCTGACTTTC.

This chain uses TRBV7-9 with TRBJ2-5, with TRBD2 matching 15 bases. This CDR3 region has 16 residues. The germline V gene has CDR1 SEHNR and CDR2 FQNEAQ (reference sequence). J lost 5 bases, V lost 5 bases, and 6 bases had no gene match. The CDR3 DNA sequence: TGTGCCAGCAGCCATCGGACTAGCGGGAGGGCTGAGACCCAGTACTTC. This sequence encodes CASSHRTSGRAETQYF.

The chain couples TRBV30 to TRBJ2-7; 9 nucleotides match TRBD1. V dropped 1 base and J dropped 2; count of bases not matched to a gene: 0. The CDR3 totals 13 residues. Per germline, CDR1 GTSNPN and CDR2 SVGIG (reference sequence). CDR3: CAWSGQGAYEQYF. The CDR3, as DNA: TGTGCCTGGAGTGGACAGGGGGCCTACGAGCAGTACTTC.

The V call is TRBV6-6, the J call TRBJ1-1, with 7 bases that match TRBD1. The CDR3 is 14 residues long. Per the germline V gene, CDR1 is MNHNY and CDR2 is SVGAGI (reference sequence). V shed 5 bases, J shed 3 bases, and the junction held 6 bases outside the gene matches. The CDR3 region has the DNA TGTGCCAGCAGTGGCCGGGACAGTCACACTGAAGCTTTCTTT. Translating it yields CASSGRDSHTEAFF.

The gene calls are TRBV6-5 and TRBJ1-1, with 8 bases identical to TRBD1. Germline assignment: CDR1 MNHEY and CDR2 SVGAGI. The V and J ends lost 7 bases and 2 bases, in that order; junction bases with no gene match: 6. The CDR3 is made up of 14 amino acids. The CDR3, as DNA: TGTGCCAGCACCAGACAGGGGTCTAACACTGAAGCTTTCTTT. Protein: CASTRQGSNTEAFF.

This chain connects TRBV24-1 to TRBJ1-2, with D unresolved. Germline V gene lookup returns CDR1 KGHDR and CDR2 SFDVKD. The CDR3 spans 14 residues. The V gene lost 4 bases and the J gene lost 8 bases, with 16 bases spanning the gap. In nucleotides, the CDR3 is TGTGCCACCAGTGAAGGCAGGCCGGGAGAGGGCTACACCTTC. Translation gives CATSEGRPGEGYTF.

A few counts support this clone. V and J are TRBV3-1 (or the pseudogene TRBV3-2) and TRBJ1-5; D unclear. Per the germline V gene, CDR1 is LGHDT and CDR2 is YNNKEL (reference sequence). The CDR3 has 15 residues. V dropped 0 bases and J dropped 3 bases, with 9 bases sitting between them. The CDR3 DNA follows: TGTGCCAGCAGCCAAGATCTCGGAGACAATCAGCCCCAGCATTTT. Translation: CASSQDLGDNQPQHF.

The J gene is TRBJ2-3, the V gene TRBV9, with 7 bases that match TRBD1. Trimming took 2 bases from V and 2 from J; bases not matched to a gene: 11. There are 17 residues in the CDR3. Germline V gives CDR1 SGDLS, CDR2 YYNGEE. The CDR3 is CASSVSLGQLYTDTQYF. The CDR3 nucleotides are TGTGCCAGCAGCGTCTCCCTGGGACAGCTTTACACAGATACGCAGTATTTT.

The chain combines TRBV19 with TRBJ1-6, with a tentative D call TRBD1 (6 bases). The CDR3 is made up of 15 amino acids. V lost 9 bases and J lost 9, with 21 bases in between. The germline gives CDR1 LNHDA, CDR2 SQIVND (reference sequence). The CDR3 DNA reads as TGTGCCAGCACCCACGGCGGCAACAGGGTTTCACCCCTCCACTTT. It yields the protein CASTHGGNRVSPLHF.

J is TRBJ2-7 and V is TRBV4-2; tentatively, D is TRBD1 (6 bases). Germline V gene data show CDR1 as LGHNA and CDR2 as YNFKEQ. V was clipped by 1 base and J by 4 bases, with 11 bases between them. The CDR3 totals 14 residues. This CDR3 reads CASSQGPGVYEQYF. CDR3 bases: TGTGCCAGCAGCCAAGGCCCAGGGGTTTACGAGCAGTACTTC.

The CDR3 DNA reads TGTGCCAGCTCACCCCTAGGGACAGGGGGGTTTAAGTATGGCTACACCTTC. Its translation is CASSPLGTGGFKYGYTF. The chain links TRBV18 to TRBJ1-2, with 11 bases that match TRBD1. Germline V lookup: CDR1 KGHSH, CDR2 LQKENI. The CDR3 runs 17 residues. V trimming: 3 bases; J trimming: 5 bases; junction bases outside the gene matches: 11.

The rearrangement joins TRBV7-6 to TRBJ2-2, with TRBD1 matching over 8 bases. The CDR3 runs 17 residues. Germline-derived CDR1 and CDR2 are SGHVS and FNYEAQ. The ends lost 5 bases at V and 3 bases at J; junction bases unmatched: 11. The CDR3 region has the DNA TGTGCCAGCAGCCACACAGTGACAGGGGCGGACACCGGGGAGCTGTTTTTT. Translation gives CASSHTVTGADTGELFF.

J is TRBJ1-1 and V is TRBV19; D might be TRBD1 (6 bases). Germline assignment: CDR1 LNHDA and CDR2 SQIVND (reference sequence). The CDR3 contains 12 residues. V lost 5 bases, J lost 9 bases, and 13 bases lay in between. The CDR3 region is CASSPRDTQAFF. DNA of the CDR3: TGTGCCAGTAGTCCCCGGGACACCCAAGCTTTCTTT.

A word on this clone: Germline and junction disagree at one end, which may indicate a read error. J is TRBJ1-4 and V is TRBV10-3; D not certain. The CDR3 extends over 15 amino acids. CDR1 is ENHRY and CDR2 is SYGVKD in the germline V gene. The CDR3, as DNA: TGTGCTATCAGTGATTCACGCGGCTTGAATGAAAAACTGTTTTTT. Translated: CAISDSRGLNEKLFF.

As for this clone: One end of the junction fails to match germline, which may point to a read error. The chain couples TRBV7-8 to TRBJ1-1; 8 nucleotides agree with TRBD1. CDR1 and CDR2 (germline): SGHVS, FQNEAQ. The CDR3 spans 14 residues. The CDR3 DNA reads as TGTGCCAGCAGTTCAAGGACAGGGAACAGTGAAGCTTTCTTT. This sequence encodes CASSSRTGNSEAFF. Supplemented by reference TRBV7-8 and TRBJ1-1, the full variable domain reads GAGVSQSPRYKVAKRGQDVALRCDPISGHVSLFWYQQALGQGPEFLTYFQNEAQLDKSGLPSDRFFAERPEGSVSTLKIQRTQQEDSAVYLCASSSRTGNSEAFFGQGTRLTVV.